This TCR beta chain stems from a study of OX40 agonist ivuxolimab in advanced cancers. Study at large: People in dose escalation had one of these cancers: hepatocellular carcinoma, melanoma, renal cell or head and neck cancer. Study-wide findings and caveats: Expanded clones were, on average, more numerous among CD8+ T cells than CD4+. There was clonal expansion of CD4+ and CD8+ blood T cells by week 6 at 0.1 to 3.0 mg/kg.

CDR3 length: 15 amino acids. Trimming removed 4 bases at V and 3 bases at J, with 16 bases between. Per the germline V gene, CDR1 is GTSNPN and CDR2 is SVGIG (reference sequence). Note on this clone: No antigen is known for it.

Using immunoSEQ multiplex PCR, the repertoire was profiled, and TCRdb retains in-frame clones only, with some absent. The sample lists roughly 25,000 clones; around nine tenths were seen once. This clonotype was sampled from an adult with an advanced solid tumor such as melanoma, head and neck, liver or kidney cancer. The rearrangement joins TRBV30 to TRBJ2-1; weak D call: TRBD2 (5 bases). Sequenced material: CD4+ or CD8+ T cells sorted from blood, taken in a trial of the OX40 agonist ivuxolimab. CDR3 in DNA: TGTGCCTGGACCCTCTCGGGATCAATCTACAATGAGCAGTTCTTC. Translated, it gives CAWTLSGSIYNEQFF.